These T cell receptor beta chains were read from a single sample in a study of PD-1 blockade in classical Hodgkin lymphoma. Here immunoSEQ multiplex PCR was the method, and the copy in TCRdb shows in-frame clones only, minus some. The data contain approximately 20,000 clones, less than 85% of them singletons. The source material was peripheral blood mononuclear cells (PBMCs), sampled before the fourth cycle of nivolumab. The receptors derive from a human donor with classical Hodgkin lymphoma. CDR3s include the opening cysteine and the closing phenylalanine or tryptophan. Each record gives: clone size, D gene, V gene, J gene, CDR3 DNA, CDR3 protein. The D gene is left open where the match is weak. Some rows have no size entry. The others give once, few or many, or a class for an expanded clone.

abundance: .; d_gene: TRBD1; v_gene: TRBV7-2; j_gene: TRBJ2-1; CDR3nt: TGTGCCAGCAGCCCTGGACAGGGGGCTTGGAATGAGCAGTTCTTC; CDR3aa: CASSPGQGAWNEQFF
abundance: .; d_gene: .; v_gene: TRBV6-6; j_gene: TRBJ1-3; CDR3nt: TGTGCCAGCAGTTACGGACCCGGGCAGGAGAGAAACACCATATATTTT; CDR3aa: CASSYGPGQERNTIYF
abundance: .; d_gene: .; v_gene: TRBV7-9; j_gene: TRBJ2-1; CDR3nt: TGTGCCAGCAGCTTATGGGCAGGGGAGGGTGAGGAGCAGTTCTTC; CDR3aa: CASSLWAGEGEEQFF
abundance: once; d_gene: .; v_gene: TRBV28; j_gene: TRBJ2-5; CDR3nt: TGTGCCAGCAGTAGACCCCACGGTGGGGCGGAGACCCAGTACTTC; CDR3aa: CASSRPHGGAETQYF
abundance: .; d_gene: .; v_gene: TRBV5-6; j_gene: TRBJ2-5; CDR3nt: TGTGCCAGCAGCTTGGTACGGAGGGGGGAGACCCAGTACTTC; CDR3aa: CASSLVRRGETQYF
abundance: .; d_gene: .; v_gene: TRBV11-2; j_gene: TRBJ2-7; CDR3nt: TGTGCCAGCAGCTCGAAAGACCGACTCCTGATGTACGAGCAGTACTTC; CDR3aa: CASSSKDRLLMYEQYF
abundance: few; d_gene: TRBD1; v_gene: TRBV4-2; j_gene: TRBJ1-4; CDR3nt: TGTGCCAGCAGCCAAGAGGACAGGGGGCCGGCAAAACTGTTTTTT; CDR3aa: CASSQEDRGPAKLFF
abundance: .; d_gene: TRBD2; v_gene: TRBV6-1; j_gene: TRBJ2-1; CDR3nt: TGTGCCAGCAGTAAAGGACTAGCGGGAGGTTCTAATGAGCAGTTCTTC; CDR3aa: CASSKGLAGGSNEQFF
abundance: .; d_gene: TRBD2; v_gene: TRBV6-5; j_gene: TRBJ2-7; CDR3nt: TGTGCCAGCTATACGACCCGCGGGAGGCCCGACGAGCAGTACTTC; CDR3aa: CASYTTRGRPDEQYF
abundance: .; d_gene: TRBD2; v_gene: TRBV29-1; j_gene: TRBJ2-1; CDR3nt: TGCAGCTTCCTGGGGGGGTACAATGAGCAGTTCTTC; CDR3aa: CSFLGGYNEQFF
abundance: .; d_gene: .; v_gene: TRBV5-1; j_gene: TRBJ2-2; CDR3nt: TGCGCCAGCAAGGAGGATGACACCGGGGAGCTGTTTTTT; CDR3aa: CASKEDDTGELFF
abundance: .; d_gene: .; v_gene: TRBV29-1; j_gene: TRBJ1-1; CDR3nt: TGCAGCAGCACAGGGTCGGGGAACACTGAAGCTTTCTTT; CDR3aa: CSSTGSGNTEAFF
abundance: .; d_gene: .; v_gene: TRBV1; j_gene: TRBJ1-2; CDR3nt: TGCACCAGCAGTAGAGTCTGTTTGTGCGAAAGCTATGGCTACACCTTC; CDR3aa: CTSSRVCLCESYGYTF
abundance: .; d_gene: TRBD1; v_gene: TRBV6-1; j_gene: TRBJ1-1; CDR3nt: TGTGCCAGCACCCCAGACAGGGCGGGCACTGAAGCTTTCTTT; CDR3aa: CASTPDRAGTEAFF
abundance: .; d_gene: .; v_gene: TRBV4-2; j_gene: TRBJ1-2; CDR3nt: TGTGCCAGCAGCCAAGACCACTCGGACAACTATGGCTACACCTTC; CDR3aa: CASSQDHSDNYGYTF
abundance: .; d_gene: TRBD1; v_gene: TRBV2; j_gene: TRBJ2-6; CDR3nt: TGTGCCGGAGTAGGGGGCCACTCTGGGGCCAACGTCCTGACTTTC; CDR3aa: CAGVGGHSGANVLTF
abundance: few; d_gene: .; v_gene: TRBV30; j_gene: TRBJ2-1; CDR3nt: TGTGCCTGGAACAAGGGGTCGAACAATGAGCAGTTCTTC; CDR3aa: CAWNKGSNNEQFF
abundance: .; d_gene: .; v_gene: TRBV6-5; j_gene: TRBJ2-1; CDR3nt: TGTGCCAGCCGCTCTCTCGGACGGGGCGATGAGCAGTTCTTC; CDR3aa: CASRSLGRGDEQFF
abundance: .; d_gene: .; v_gene: TRBV13; j_gene: TRBJ1-2; CDR3nt: TGTGCCAGCAGCTTAGGAGGAGGAGGCTACACCTTC; CDR3aa: CASSLGGGGYTF
abundance: .; d_gene: TRBD2; v_gene: TRBV11-2; j_gene: TRBJ2-1; CDR3nt: TGTGCCAGCAGCTTCGGGGCAGGCTGGGACTACTCCTACAATGAGCAGTTCTTC; CDR3aa: CASSFGAGWDYSYNEQFF
abundance: once; d_gene: .; v_gene: TRBV5-1; j_gene: TRBJ1-1; CDR3nt: TGCGCCAGCAGCTTCCGGGACACGAACACTGAAGCTTTCTTT; CDR3aa: CASSFRDTNTEAFF
abundance: few; d_gene: .; v_gene: TRBV5-4; j_gene: TRBJ2-7; CDR3nt: TGTGCCAGCAGCTTGGCCGGAGGGAACGAGCAGTACTTC; CDR3aa: CASSLAGGNEQYF
abundance: .; d_gene: TRBD2; v_gene: TRBV19; j_gene: TRBJ2-2; CDR3nt: TGTGCCAGTAGTATGAGGCTAGCGGGAGGTACGAACACCGGGGAGCTGTTTTTT; CDR3aa: CASSMRLAGGTNTGELFF
abundance: few; d_gene: .; v_gene: TRBV5-1; j_gene: TRBJ1-2; CDR3nt: TGCGCCAGCAGCTTAGGCCAGGGGATTTTCACCTTC; CDR3aa: CASSLGQGIFTF
abundance: .; d_gene: TRBD2; v_gene: TRBV18; j_gene: TRBJ2-3; CDR3nt: TGTGCCAGCTCAGCCGGGACTAGTGGAGATACGCAGTATTTT; CDR3aa: CASSAGTSGDTQYF
abundance: once; d_gene: TRBD2; v_gene: TRBV2; j_gene: TRBJ2-1; CDR3nt: TGTGCCAGCAGAAGACTAGCGGGAGGCTCCTACAATGAGCAGTTCTTC; CDR3aa: CASRRLAGGSYNEQFF
abundance: once; d_gene: TRBD2; v_gene: TRBV13; j_gene: TRBJ2-7; CDR3nt: TGTGCCAGCAGCTCCCGTTCGACTAGCGGGAGTCAGGTCTCCGAGCAGTACTTC; CDR3aa: CASSSRSTSGSQVSEQYF
abundance: few; d_gene: .; v_gene: TRBV28; j_gene: TRBJ2-3; CDR3nt: TGTGCCAGCAGTTTATTGGGGCCTAGCACAGATACGCAGTATTTT; CDR3aa: CASSLLGPSTDTQYF
abundance: few; d_gene: .; v_gene: TRBV7-2; j_gene: TRBJ1-2; CDR3nt: TGTGCCAGCAGCTTAGGGTCCACCTCGAGGGAAGGTGGCTACACCTTC; CDR3aa: CASSLGSTSREGGYTF
abundance: .; d_gene: .; v_gene: TRBV7-2; j_gene: TRBJ2-3; CDR3nt: TGTGCCAGCAGCTTAGCAGGTTCAGCAGATACGCAGTATTTT; CDR3aa: CASSLAGSADTQYF
abundance: .; d_gene: .; v_gene: TRBV6-6; j_gene: TRBJ1-6; CDR3nt: TGTGCCAGCACTCCCAGTGGCCATAATTCACCCCTCCACTTT; CDR3aa: CASTPSGHNSPLHF
abundance: .; d_gene: TRBD2; v_gene: TRBV2; j_gene: TRBJ2-7; CDR3nt: TGTGCCAGCAGTTCAGGGACTAGCGCGTACTACGAGCAGTACTTC; CDR3aa: CASSSGTSAYYEQYF
abundance: few; d_gene: .; v_gene: TRBV30; j_gene: TRBJ1-3; CDR3nt: TGTGCCTGGGCGACTTCCTTCGGAAACACCATATATTTT; CDR3aa: CAWATSFGNTIYF
abundance: .; d_gene: .; v_gene: TRBV28; j_gene: TRBJ1-5; CDR3nt: TGTGCCAGCAGTTTCTTGGGGCAGATCCCCCAGCCCCAGCATTTT; CDR3aa: CASSFLGQIPQPQHF
abundance: .; d_gene: .; v_gene: TRBV5-1; j_gene: TRBJ2-2; CDR3nt: TGCGCCAGCAGCTTAGGACCCGGGGAGCTGTTTTTT; CDR3aa: CASSLGPGELFF
abundance: .; d_gene: .; v_gene: TRBV28; j_gene: TRBJ1-2; CDR3nt: TGTGCCAGCAGTTTGGGATCGGGCGGCAGCTATGGCTACACCTTC; CDR3aa: CASSLGSGGSYGYTF
abundance: .; d_gene: .; v_gene: TRBV6-5; j_gene: TRBJ2-3; CDR3nt: TGTGCCAGCAGCCGCGCTAGCTTTAGCACAGATACGCAGTATTTT; CDR3aa: CASSRASFSTDTQYF
abundance: few; d_gene: .; v_gene: TRBV27; j_gene: TRBJ1-2; CDR3nt: TGTGCCACCAAGGGACACTCCTTCTATGGCTACACCTTC; CDR3aa: CATKGHSFYGYTF